Following are 11 T cell receptor beta chains from one sample sequenced in a study of regulatory T cells in long-lasting Graves disease. As to time point: persistent/refractory GD, antithyroid drugs over 5 years with positive TRAb. PBMCs were the source of the RNA used for TCR sequencing. Construction of the TCR beta libraries employed iRepertoire HTBI primers in conjunction with Arm-PCR of CDR3 regions. In TCRdb, the multiplex PCR reads were re-called with MiXCR into one record per CDR3 protein. The sample lists roughly 450,000 distinct CDR3 sequences; less than 25% were seen once. Sequenced here: peripheral blood mononuclear cells (PBMCs), sampled when the disease was refractory, from a patient treated with antithyroid drugs. The source of these receptors is a female donor with Graves disease.

This clonotype came up many times. The chain has TRBV30 and TRBJ1-6; D uncertain. The CDR3 consists of 13 residues. V lost 1 base and J lost 6, with 7 bases in between. Germline V gene sequence: CDR1 GTSNPN, CDR2 SVGIG (reference sequence). CDR3 loop: CAWSAGSNSPLHF. The DNA of the CDR3 is TGTGCCTGGAGTGCCGGGAGTAATTCACCCCTCCACTTT. Based on the CDR3 plus reference TRBV30 and TRBJ1-6, the full variable domain is SQTIHQWPATLVQPVGSPLSLECTVEGTSNPNLYWYRQAAGRGLQLLFYSVGIGQISSEVPQNLSASRPQDRQFILSSKKLLLSDSGFYLCAWSAGSNSPLHFGNGTRLTVT.

This clonotype was seen many times. The V call is TRBV28, the J call TRBJ1-2; possible D gene TRBD1, 5 bases. Trimming shortened V by 6 bases and J by 4 bases, and 12 bases separated the two germline ends. Germline CDR1 reads MDHEN; CDR2 reads SYDVKM. There are 13 residues in the CDR3. The CDR3 nucleotides read TGTGCCAGCAGCTCCGGGGGGGGCTATGGCTACACCTTC. Residues: CASSSGGGYGYTF.

This clonotype has a handful of counts. The CDR3 DNA sequence: TGTGCCACCAGCAGACCCAATCAGCCCCAGCATTTT. As protein: CATSRPNQPQHF. V usage is TRBV15 and J usage is TRBJ1-5, with D unclear. V lost 2 bases, J lost 3 bases, and 2 bases lay in between. The CDR3 extends over 12 amino acids. Germline CDR1 reads LNHNV; CDR2 reads YYDKDF (reference sequence).

This clonotype was recorded many times. The V and J genes are TRBV27 and TRBJ1-6; a possible D gene is TRBD1 (6 bases). V was cut by 2 bases and J by 3 bases, with 11 bases left in between. CDR1 and CDR2 (germline): MNHEY, SMNVEV (reference sequence). CDR3 length: 16 amino acids. CDR3 amino acids: CASSLIGGVYNSPLHF. The CDR3 nucleotides are TGTGCCAGCAGTTTAATCGGGGGCGTCTATAATTCACCCCTCCACTTT.

This chain joins TRBV19 and TRBJ2-5; TRBD1 matches 7 bases. The CDR3 consists of 16 residues. The V segment lost 3 bases and the J segment 5 bases; nucleotides outside the gene matches: 12. Germline CDR1 reads LNHDA; CDR2 reads SQIVND (reference sequence). This CDR3 reads CASSIEGASRVETQYF. CDR3 in DNA: TGTGCCAGTAGTATTGAGGGGGCGTCAAGGGTCGAGACCCAGTACTTC.

This clonotype has a count of ten or more. The V gene is TRBV28, the J gene TRBJ2-7, with D uncertain. Germline V gives CDR1 MDHEN, CDR2 SYDVKM. CDR3 length: 13 residues. Trimming stripped 5 bases from V and 5 bases from J, with 13 bases between. The CDR3 loop is CASSPYSRNEQYF. The CDR3 DNA follows: TGTGCCAGCAGTCCCTATTCCCGGAACGAGCAGTACTTC. Full variable domain (remainder filled in from reference TRBV28 and TRBJ2-7): DVKVTQSSRYLVKRTGEKVFLECVQDMDHENMFWYRQDPGLGLRLIYFSYDVKMKEKGDIPEGYSVSREKKERFSLILESASTNQTSMYLCASSPYSRNEQYFGPGTRLTVT.

The J gene is TRBJ2-7, the V gene TRBV7-2; D call uncertain. The ends were cut back, 2 bases at V and 2 bases at J, with 19 bases in the middle. The germline gives CDR1 SGHTA, CDR2 FQGNSA. This CDR3 is built from 17 residues. CDR3 nucleotide sequence: TGTGCCAGCAGCTTATTGGTAGGAGCTGGCCTCACCTACGAGCAGTACTTC. It specifies CASSLLVGAGLTYEQYF. Full variable domain (missing parts from reference TRBV7-2 and TRBJ2-7): GAGVSQSPSNKVTEKGKDVELRCDPISGHTALYWYRQSLGQGLEFLIYFQGNSAPDKSGLPSDRFSAERTGGSVSTLTIQRTQQEDSAVYLCASSLLVGAGLTYEQYFGPGTRLTVT.

This clonotype was seen ten or more times. This chain links TRBV28 with TRBJ1-4; weak D call: TRBD1 (5 bases). In germline, CDR1 is MDHEN, CDR2 SYDVKM. The CDR3 runs to 15 residues. V was pared by 2 bases and J by 5 bases, with 12 bases between. CDR3 DNA sequence: TGTGCCAGCAGTTTACAGGGCAGAGCAAATGAAAAACTGTTTTTT. Its translation is CASSLQGRANEKLFF.

At least ten counts were recorded for this clonotype. The V call is TRBV28, the J call TRBJ2-5; 8 positions agree with TRBD2. This CDR3 contains 15 residues. With 1 base clipped from V and 0 bases from J, the junction kept 1 base outside the gene matches. Germline values: CDR1 MDHEN, CDR2 SYDVKM. CDR3 DNA sequence: TGTGCCAGCAGTTTATCGGGGGGGTACCAAGAGACCCAGTACTTC. Translated, it gives CASSLSGGYQETQYF.

This clonotype has more than one count but fewer than ten. CDR3 sequence (DNA): TGTGCCAGCAGTTTCCAGGGGGCCGTCTCTTACAATGAGCAGTTCTTC. This gives the protein CASSFQGAVSYNEQFF. The chain is built from TRBV2 and TRBJ2-1, with 8 positions matching TRBD1. Unmatched junction bases numbered 10, after V lost 5 bases and J lost 4 bases. The CDR3 is 16 residues long. Germline V CDR1 and CDR2: SNHLY, FYNNEI. Filled out from reference TRBV2 and TRBJ2-1, the complete variable domain reads EPEVTQTPSHQVTQMGQEVILRCVPISNHLYFYWYRQILGQKVEFLVSFYNNEISEKSEIFDDQFSVERPDGSNFTLKIRSTKLEDSAMYFCASSFQGAVSYNEQFFGPGTRLTVL.

This clonotype was counted only a few times. The rearrangement joins TRBV6-2 or TRBV6-3 to TRBJ1-5; D is unclear. V was trimmed by 0 bases and J by 3 bases, leaving 9 bases between them. Per germline, CDR1 MNHEY and CDR2 SVGEGT. The CDR3 sequence is 15 residues long. The CDR3 reads CASSYSAGANQPQHF. The CDR3, as DNA: TGTGCCAGCAGTTACTCGGCAGGCGCCAATCAGCCCCAGCATTTT.